This TCR beta chain was retrieved from a study of blood T cells in healthy people across ages. Overall study results and limits: TCR beta diversity was tightly associated with the proportion of naive T cells. Long-lived and aged donors differed, with more naive CD4+ cells and higher diversity in the long-lived.

This CDR3 spans 15 amino acids. Trimming took 7 bases from V and 0 from J, leaving 12 bases between them. It was with a sample-barcoded 5' primer and a J-beta primer mix that a second PCR of about 7 to 12 cycles was run. MiXCR, run by TCRdb on the 5' RACE reads, gives a single entry per CDR3 protein. The sample comprises 600,000 to 1,000,000 distinct CDR3 sequences, roughly 25% of which are singletons, and 3% to 4.5% rests with the top ten. This clonotype appeared a few times. Antigen unknown. The study drew donors from healthy Caucasian individuals in Russia aged 6 to 90. Separately, the same data were catalogued under a study of T cells of mothers and their children.

The rearrangement uses TRBV12-3 or TRBV12-4 and TRBJ1-4, with D perhaps TRBD1 (6 bases). Sequenced input: blood. The TCR originated in a boy younger than 18 in good health. DNA of the CDR3: TGTGCCAGCACCCCAGGGGAAGCAACTAATGAAAAACTGTTTTTT. It yields the protein CASTPGEATNEKLFF.